The clone carrying this T cell receptor (beta chain) has only a few counts. Original processing notes: By means of reference gene primer amplification, nucleated cell counts were estimated. Here immunoSEQ multiplex PCR was the method, and the copy in TCRdb shows in-frame clones only, minus some. The DNA gave D and trimming, while V, J and clone size come from that table. The table has just over 150,000 clones, 82% seen once. The sample belongs to a study of blood T cell repertoires in COVID-19. In the study overall: PBMCs, B-cell-depleted T cells, or T cells were the source of the cDNA or gDNA that made up the material.

The CDR3 runs to 15 residues. The Seattle patients joined while their infection was active and were tracked longitudinally afterward. This sequence originates from a woman aged 40 to 50 with COVID-19, enrolled during active disease. The source material was peripheral blood. The chain has TRBV12-2 and TRBJ1-1. TRBV12-2 is recorded as a pseudogene. CDR3 bases: TGTGCAAGTCGCTCCCCGGTGACTTTGAACACTGAAGCTTTCTTT. As protein: CASRSPVTLNTEAFF.